These T cell receptor beta chains were read from a single sample in a study of CD8 T cells in Susac syndrome. TCRdb used MiXCR to reprocess the immunoSEQ multiplex PCR reads, holding one entry per CDR3 protein. The table shows roughly 130,000 distinct CDR3 sequences, with 90% to 95% occurring only once. Sequenced input: CD4+ T cells from PBMCs. All receptors derive from a human donor with multiple sclerosis. Each CDR3 is given with its conserved first and last residue. Fields, in order: clone size, J gene, V gene, D gene, CDR3 DNA, CDR3 protein. A D gene is named only where the DNA matches it firmly. Clone size is not always given. Where it is, it says once, few, many or a class for expanded clones.

abundance: NA
j_gene: TRBJ2-2
v_gene: TRBV5-1
d_gene: NA
CDR3nt: TGCGCCAGCAGCTTGCCAACCACGAACACCGGGGAGCTGTTTTTT
CDR3aa: CASSLPTTNTGELFF

abundance: once
j_gene: TRBJ1-2
v_gene: TRBV29-1
d_gene: NA
CDR3nt: TGCAGCGTTGGTGGGGCGGGTAACTATGGCTACACCTTC
CDR3aa: CSVGGAGNYGYTF

abundance: NA
j_gene: TRBJ1-6
v_gene: TRBV6-1
d_gene: TRBD1
CDR3nt: TGTGCCAGCAGTTCCCCGGGACAGGGAACTTCACCCCTCCACTTT
CDR3aa: CASSSPGQGTSPLHF

abundance: NA
j_gene: TRBJ1-2
v_gene: TRBV28
d_gene: NA
CDR3nt: TGTGCCAGTGGATCGGGGGGCGTGGGCTATGGCTACACCTTC
CDR3aa: CASGSGGVGYGYTF

abundance: once
j_gene: TRBJ2-6
v_gene: TRBV4-2
d_gene: TRBD2
CDR3nt: TGTGCCAGCAGCCAAGGGAGCGGGGGGGCCTCTGGGGCCAACGTCCTGACTTTC
CDR3aa: CASSQGSGGASGANVLTF

abundance: NA
j_gene: TRBJ2-5
v_gene: TRBV28
d_gene: NA
CDR3nt: TGTGCCAGCAGTTTTGATGGGGCAGGCCAAGAGACCCAGTACTTC
CDR3aa: CASSFDGAGQETQYF

abundance: NA
j_gene: TRBJ1-2
v_gene: TRBV30
d_gene: NA
CDR3nt: TGTGCCTGGAGTGTACTAAGGGAGGTGGGCTACACCTTC
CDR3aa: CAWSVLREVGYTF

abundance: NA
j_gene: TRBJ2-7
v_gene: TRBV5-4
d_gene: NA
CDR3nt: TGTGCCAGCAGCCCGTTACAGAGTTCCTACGAGCAGTACTTC
CDR3aa: CASSPLQSSYEQYF

abundance: NA
j_gene: TRBJ2-7
v_gene: TRBV29-1
d_gene: TRBD1
CDR3nt: TGCAGCGTTTTTTCTCGACAGGGTAACGAGCAGTACTTC
CDR3aa: CSVFSRQGNEQYF

abundance: once
j_gene: TRBJ2-2
v_gene: TRBV2
d_gene: TRBD2
CDR3nt: TGTGCCAGCAGTGGGACTAGCCCGAACACCGGGGAGCTGTTTTTT
CDR3aa: CASSGTSPNTGELFF

abundance: NA
j_gene: TRBJ2-1
v_gene: TRBV7-2
d_gene: NA
CDR3nt: TGTGCCAGCAGCTTAGTAGCAGGGAGAGGGAATGAGCAGTTCTTC
CDR3aa: CASSLVAGRGNEQFF

abundance: NA
j_gene: TRBJ2-7
v_gene: TRBV3-1
d_gene: TRBD1
CDR3nt: TGTGCCAGCAGCCGGAGTACAGGGGTTGAGCAGTACTTC
CDR3aa: CASSRSTGVEQYF

abundance: once
j_gene: TRBJ1-1
v_gene: TRBV30
d_gene: NA
CDR3nt: TGTGCCTGGAAGGGACGGGTGAACACTGAAGCTTTCTTT
CDR3aa: CAWKGRVNTEAFF

abundance: few
j_gene: TRBJ1-6
v_gene: TRBV6-1
d_gene: NA
CDR3nt: TGTGCCACCAAGAGGGCCTATAATTCACCCCTCCACTTT
CDR3aa: CATKRAYNSPLHF

abundance: NA
j_gene: TRBJ1-1
v_gene: TRBV24-1
d_gene: NA
CDR3nt: TGTGCCACCAGTGACCCCGACAGATCTGAAGCTTTCTTT
CDR3aa: CATSDPDRSEAFF

abundance: NA
j_gene: TRBJ2-3
v_gene: TRBV29-1
d_gene: NA
CDR3nt: TGCAGCGTTGACCGGGAGAATACGCAGTATTTT
CDR3aa: CSVDRENTQYF

abundance: NA
j_gene: TRBJ2-1
v_gene: TRBV5-1
d_gene: TRBD2
CDR3nt: TGTGCCAGCAGTCTAGCGGGTAGCTCCTACAATGAGCAGTTCTTC
CDR3aa: CASSLAGSSYNEQFF

abundance: NA
j_gene: TRBJ1-3
v_gene: TRBV6-5
d_gene: NA
CDR3nt: TGTGCCAGCAGCTCCCGGGGGGACGGAAACACCATATATTTT
CDR3aa: CASSSRGDGNTIYF

abundance: NA
j_gene: TRBJ1-4
v_gene: TRBV9
d_gene: TRBD1
CDR3nt: TGTGCCAGCAGCCTCGGACAGGGGTTCACTAATGAAAAACTGTTTTTT
CDR3aa: CASSLGQGFTNEKLFF

abundance: NA
j_gene: TRBJ1-5
v_gene: TRBV29-1
d_gene: NA
CDR3nt: TGCAGCGTTGGCCAGTACGATCAGCCCCAGCATTTT
CDR3aa: CSVGQYDQPQHF

abundance: NA
j_gene: TRBJ2-1
v_gene: TRBV28
d_gene: TRBD2
CDR3nt: TGTGCCAGCAGCCGAGCGGGAGGGAATCCGTTCTTC
CDR3aa: CASSRAGGNPFF

abundance: NA
j_gene: TRBJ1-5
v_gene: TRBV20-1
d_gene: NA
CDR3nt: TGCAGTGCTAGGTGGGGGGGAGGATGGAATCAGCCCCAGCATTTT
CDR3aa: CSARWGGGWNQPQHF

abundance: once
j_gene: TRBJ2-1
v_gene: TRBV27
d_gene: TRBD2
CDR3nt: TGTGCCAGCATTACCCGCTCTAGCGGGAGGTTCGATGAGCAGTTCTTC
CDR3aa: CASITRSSGRFDEQFF

abundance: NA
j_gene: TRBJ2-7
v_gene: TRBV29-1
d_gene: TRBD1
CDR3nt: TGCAGCGCCGCCTCCCGACAGGGACCCTACGAGCAGTACTTC
CDR3aa: CSAASRQGPYEQYF

abundance: NA
j_gene: TRBJ2-4
v_gene: TRBV12-3/TRBV12-4
d_gene: NA
CDR3nt: TGTGCCAGCAGCCACAGAGACAGGTACATTCAGTACTTC
CDR3aa: CASSHRDRYIQYF

abundance: NA
j_gene: TRBJ2-3
v_gene: TRBV11-2
d_gene: NA
CDR3nt: TGTGCCAGCAGCCCCCAAGGTCATACGCAGTATTTT
CDR3aa: CASSPQGHTQYF

abundance: NA
j_gene: TRBJ2-2
v_gene: TRBV9
d_gene: TRBD2
CDR3nt: TGTGCCAGCAGCGTAGGACCTAGCGGGAGGACGGACGGGGAGCTGTTTTTT
CDR3aa: CASSVGPSGRTDGELFF

abundance: NA
j_gene: TRBJ2-5
v_gene: TRBV7-2
d_gene: NA
CDR3nt: TGTGCCAGCAGCCGAAGGCGGCTAGAGACCCAGTACTTC
CDR3aa: CASSRRRLETQYF

abundance: NA
j_gene: TRBJ1-1
v_gene: TRBV25-1
d_gene: NA
CDR3nt: TGTGCCAGCAGTCCCCGAGGGGTGAACACTGAAGCTTTCTTT
CDR3aa: CASSPRGVNTEAFF

abundance: NA
j_gene: TRBJ1-2
v_gene: TRBV15
d_gene: NA
CDR3nt: TGTGCCACCAGCAGAGACACACAGAGTGGCTACACCTTC
CDR3aa: CATSRDTQSGYTF

abundance: NA
j_gene: TRBJ2-3
v_gene: TRBV12-3/TRBV12-4
d_gene: NA
CDR3nt: TGTGCCAGCAGTTGGAGCCACACAGATACGCAGTATTTT
CDR3aa: CASSWSHTDTQYF

abundance: NA
j_gene: TRBJ1-4
v_gene: TRBV3-1
d_gene: NA
CDR3nt: TGTGCCAGCAGCAAATACGGGGGTGAAAAACTGTTTTTT
CDR3aa: CASSKYGGEKLFF

abundance: NA
j_gene: TRBJ2-4
v_gene: TRBV24-1
d_gene: NA
CDR3nt: TGTGCCATCCAGTCCGCGGACCCGGGGACCCAAAACATTCAGTACTTC
CDR3aa: CAIQSADPGTQNIQYF

abundance: NA
j_gene: TRBJ2-1
v_gene: TRBV18
d_gene: TRBD2
CDR3nt: TGTGCCAGCTCACCCGACGGCGGGGGGAGGCATGAGCAGTTCTTC
CDR3aa: CASSPDGGGRHEQFF

abundance: NA
j_gene: TRBJ1-4
v_gene: TRBV9
d_gene: TRBD1
CDR3nt: TGTGCCAGCAGCCCTCAGGGGGCGTCTAATGAAAAACTGTTTTTT
CDR3aa: CASSPQGASNEKLFF

abundance: NA
j_gene: TRBJ2-1
v_gene: TRBV15
d_gene: TRBD2
CDR3nt: TGTGCCACCAGGACTAGCGGGGGACTTGAGCAGTTCTTC
CDR3aa: CATRTSGGLEQFF

abundance: NA
j_gene: TRBJ2-1
v_gene: TRBV10-3
d_gene: NA
CDR3nt: TGTGCCATCAGTGAGTCCCGGGGGCAGTTCTTC
CDR3aa: CAISESRGQFF

abundance: NA
j_gene: TRBJ1-3
v_gene: TRBV7-2
d_gene: NA
CDR3nt: TGTGCCAGCAGCCGCAACTCCGGGACAGGAAACACCATATATTTT
CDR3aa: CASSRNSGTGNTIYF

abundance: NA
j_gene: TRBJ2-7
v_gene: TRBV27
d_gene: NA
CDR3nt: TGTGCCAGCGGGGGAGGAGACTACGAGCAGTACTTC
CDR3aa: CASGGGDYEQYF

abundance: NA
j_gene: TRBJ2-7
v_gene: TRBV29-1
d_gene: NA
CDR3nt: TGCAGCGCCAGACGGGGCTCCAGCTCCTACGAGCAGTACTTC
CDR3aa: CSARRGSSSYEQYF

abundance: NA
j_gene: TRBJ2-5
v_gene: TRBV9
d_gene: TRBD2
CDR3nt: TGTGCCAGCAGCGTAGACCCTAGCGGGGGGGCCCAAGAGACCCAGTACTTC
CDR3aa: CASSVDPSGGAQETQYF

abundance: NA
j_gene: TRBJ1-2
v_gene: TRBV29-1
d_gene: NA
CDR3nt: TGCAGCGTTGGAGTCGGGGCAGGCGGGAACTATGGCTACACCTTC
CDR3aa: CSVGVGAGGNYGYTF

abundance: NA
j_gene: TRBJ2-2
v_gene: TRBV12-3/TRBV12-4
d_gene: TRBD1
CDR3nt: TGTGCCAGCAGTCACCAGGACAGGGGTCTAGTCACCGGGGAGCTGTTTTTT
CDR3aa: CASSHQDRGLVTGELFF

abundance: once
j_gene: TRBJ1-5
v_gene: TRBV29-1
d_gene: NA
CDR3nt: TGCAGCGTTCTCGAACTACAGGGAAATCAGCCCCAGCATTTT
CDR3aa: CSVLELQGNQPQHF

abundance: NA
j_gene: TRBJ1-2
v_gene: TRBV7-2
d_gene: TRBD1
CDR3nt: TGTGCCAGCAGCTTGGACAGGGCGTATGGCTACACCTTC
CDR3aa: CASSLDRAYGYTF

abundance: NA
j_gene: TRBJ2-5
v_gene: TRBV7-2
d_gene: NA
CDR3nt: TGTGCCAGCAGCTTGCGGTACTCGGCCCAGTACTTC
CDR3aa: CASSLRYSAQYF

abundance: NA
j_gene: TRBJ2-1
v_gene: TRBV5-4
d_gene: TRBD2
CDR3nt: TGTGCCAGCAGCTCTCCCGGGACTAGCGCCCGACGGGGTGAGCAGTTCTTC
CDR3aa: CASSSPGTSARRGEQFF

abundance: NA
j_gene: TRBJ2-1
v_gene: TRBV6-1
d_gene: NA
CDR3nt: TGTGCCAGCAAGGTAGGGACCCCATCCTACAATGAGCAGTTCTTC
CDR3aa: CASKVGTPSYNEQFF